This T cell receptor (beta chain) was profiled in a study of blood T cell repertoires in COVID-19. For the study at large: Collection of acute and convalescent COVID-19 samples took place in the United States, Italy and Spain. Sample material is recorded as cDNA or gDNA derived from T cells, B-cell-depleted T cells, or PBMCs.

Seattle participants joined during active infection and were tracked over time. In the study's own analysis: By means of reference gene primer amplification, nucleated cell counts were estimated. Measured with immunoSEQ multiplex PCR; TCRdb has only the in-frame clones, and not every one. V and J calls plus clone size are reproduced from that table; the DNA served to infer D and trimming. The sample has 400,000 to 450,000 clones, around nine tenths seen once. The CDR3 runs 12 residues. Trimming left V 6 bases short and J 12 bases short, with 12 bases between. This clonotype was sampled from a woman aged 35 to 49 with COVID-19, enrolled during active disease. The J gene is TRBJ1-6, the V gene TRBV12-3 or TRBV12-4; no firm D call. Sequenced input: peripheral blood. This CDR3 reads CASSADRGPLHF. The CDR3, as DNA: TGTGCCAGCAGCGCAGACCGAGGACCCCTCCACTTT.